This T cell receptor (beta chain) was sequenced in a study of blood T cell repertoires in COVID-19. Study as a whole: The cDNA or gDNA used as material had been derived from T cells, B-cell-depleted T cells, or PBMCs.

V was pared by 5 bases and J by 3 bases, with 11 bases between. CDR1 is SGHTA and CDR2 is FQGNSA in the germline V gene. This CDR3 has 14 amino acids. Some clones are missing from TCRdb's copy, which holds only in-frame ones; the method was immunoSEQ multiplex PCR. The sample lists roughly 230,000 clones, roughly 86% occurring once. Sequenced sample: peripheral blood. The clonotype comes from a human donor in a cohort sampled during active COVID-19. The gene calls are TRBV7-2 and TRBJ2-1; D is possibly TRBD2 (6 bases). CDR3 nucleotide sequence: TGTGCCAGCAGCAAACCGGGAGTCTACAATGAGCAGTTCTTC. This translates into CASSKPGVYNEQFF.